Listed below are T cell receptor beta chains from one sample, sequenced in a study of T cells in Graves' hyperthyroidism and ophthalmopathy. TCRdb reprocessed the multiplex PCR reads with MiXCR, giving one entry per CDR3 protein. The table lists roughly 350,000 distinct CDR3 sequences, about 15% of them singletons. The specimen was blood. These receptors all come from a young woman with Graves' hyperthyroidism. Each CDR3 is given with its conserved first and last residue. The D gene is left open where the match is weak. Where a row states a size, it is once, few, many or the class of an expanded clone; other rows omit it.

v_call,d_call,clone_size,j_call,cdr3_aa,cdr3_nt
TRBV30,TRBD2,-,TRBJ2-2,CAWSSLTSGYTGELFF,TGTGCCTGGAGTTCGCTAACTAGCGGATACACCGGGGAGCTGTTTTTT
TRBV6-2/TRBV6-3,-,many,TRBJ2-7,CASTQAYEQYF,TGTGCCAGCACTCAGGCCTACGAGCAGTACTTC
TRBV7-2,TRBD2,many,TRBJ2-4,CASSPTSGKNIQYF,TGTGCCAGCAGCCCGACTAGCGGTAAAAACATTCAGTACTTC
TRBV7-2,-,many,TRBJ2-7,CASSLGGISYEQYF,TGTGCCAGCAGCTTAGGCGGGATTTCCTACGAGCAGTACTTC
TRBV12-3/TRBV12-4,-,few,TRBJ2-1,CASTGHVGTSSYNEQFF,TGTGCCAGCACCGGTCACGTCGGGACAAGCTCCTACAATGAGCAGTTCTTC
TRBV20-1,-,few,TRBJ1-5,CSASGVTATNSNQPQHF,TGCAGTGCTAGTGGCGTGACAGCGACTAACTCCAATCAGCCCCAGCATTTT
TRBV19,-,many,TRBJ1-5,CASSGGSSRANQPQHF,TGTGCCAGTAGTGGTGGGTCTTCGCGTGCGAATCAGCCCCAGCATTTT
TRBV30,TRBD2,-,TRBJ2-5,CAWSVLSGRGETQYF,TGTGCCTGGAGTGTACTCAGCGGGAGAGGAGAGACCCAGTACTTC
TRBV28,TRBD2,many,TRBJ2-7,CASTPFGGVYEQYF,TGTGCCAGCACCCCGTTTGGGGGGGTGTACGAGCAGTACTTC
TRBV6-2/TRBV6-3,TRBD2,few,TRBJ2-7,CASRRGSGRSYEQYF,TGTGCCAGCCGGCGAGGTAGCGGGAGATCCTACGAGCAGTACTTC
TRBV7-2,TRBD2,-,TRBJ2-7,CASSLSAGAYEQYF,TGTGCCAGCAGCTTATCGGCGGGAGCGTACGAGCAGTACTTC
TRBV12-3/TRBV12-4,-,many,TRBJ2-7,CASSFSDGYEQYF,TGTGCCAGCAGTTTTTCGGACGGTTACGAGCAGTACTTC
TRBV7-2,-,many,TRBJ2-3,CASSRPRVGRRADTQYF,TGTGCCAGCAGCAGGCCCCGGGTCGGTCGACGGGCAGATACGCAGTATTTT
TRBV19,-,few,TRBJ1-6,CASSEMADQQRTPLHF,TGTGCCAGTAGTGAGATGGCGGACCAGCAGAGGACACCCCTCCACTTT
TRBV10-3,-,few,TRBJ1-5,CAISESGPNAGQPQHF,TGTGCCATCAGTGAGTCCGGACCGAACGCAGGGCAGCCCCAGCATTTT
TRBV19,-,few,TRBJ2-5,CASSYGPYQETQYF,TGTGCCAGTAGCTACGGCCCGTACCAAGAGACCCAGTACTTC
TRBV6-1,-,-,TRBJ1-5,CASSELIYQPQHF,TGTGCCAGCAGTGAACTAATTTATCAGCCCCAGCATTTT